The rows below give T cell receptor beta chains drawn from one sample of a study of cytomegalovirus exposure and HLA in healthy donors. Sequenced by immunoSEQ multiplex PCR; TCRdb stores in-frame clones only, minus some. The data show some 120,000 clones, and the top ten clones hold approximately 0.93%. Source material: PBMCs. These TCRs come from a man aged 18 to 30 in good health and CMV-seronegative. Both conserved end residues are part of each CDR3.

CDR3aa,v_gene,len,j_gene
CASSPDGVRNTEAFF,TRBV5-4,15,TRBJ1-1
CASSRTGAPGEQYF,TRBV5-1,14,TRBJ2-7
CASSVAGTVYGYTF,TRBV9,14,TRBJ1-2
CASSLRGETGGHPHEQFF,TRBV27,18,TRBJ2-1
CASGQADSNQPQHF,TRBV6-1,14,TRBJ1-5
CASSLGDRDTDTQYF,TRBV5-1,15,TRBJ2-3
CASRLRQGTYEQYF,TRBV5-1,14,TRBJ2-7
CASSEGSGGTDTQYF,TRBV6-1,15,TRBJ2-3
CAWSDDGDYSPLHF,TRBV30,14,TRBJ1-6
CASSPRTGQSNEKLFF,TRBV18,16,TRBJ1-4
CASSPPKGVNEKLFF,TRBV18,15,TRBJ1-4
CASSQGKGTVVLENTEAFF,TRBV4-1,19,TRBJ1-1
CASSVGQTNTEAFF,TRBV9,14,TRBJ1-1
CASSKTGQGYNEQFF,TRBV19,15,TRBJ2-1
CSVEDAGMRGQSGYTF,TRBV29-1,16,TRBJ1-2
CASSFRLAVMSDTQYF,TRBV5-4,16,TRBJ2-3
CASSRGLTGELFF,TRBV7-7,13,TRBJ2-2
CAWTDSDNEAFF,TRBV30,12,TRBJ1-1
CASSLGTSGPYSPYNEQFF,TRBV28,19,TRBJ2-1
CASSLSENYGYTF,TRBV27,13,TRBJ1-2
CASSQGLAGSTDTRYF,TRBV4-1,16,TRBJ2-3
CASSPRRGPGTDTQYF,TRBV11-3,16,TRBJ2-3
CATSRDRDFGTQYF,TRBV15,14,TRBJ2-3
CASSKGTGEAFF,TRBV28,12,TRBJ1-1
CASSQDGSGGSSYNEQFF,TRBV4-1,18,TRBJ2-1
CASSPSPGAISNQPQHF,TRBV4-1,17,TRBJ1-5
CASSPGQGNNEQFF,TRBV18,14,TRBJ2-1
CASSQQKRGTGELFF,TRBV19,15,TRBJ2-2
CASSYTTILDSYQPQHF,TRBV7-8,17,TRBJ1-5
CASSGSTSGGDGGNEQFF,TRBV9,18,TRBJ2-1
CASSIVPVPGGYTF,TRBV19,14,TRBJ1-2
CASSGDSTGELFF,TRBV6-4,13,TRBJ2-2
CARSSGWGELFF,TRBV6-1,12,TRBJ2-2